The entry that follows covers one T cell receptor beta chain sequence. The antigen is undetermined. The data originate from a study of graft-versus-host responses after intestinal transplantation. As for the study in general: Each transplant was multivisceral, liver-intestinal, or isolated intestinal. Tacrolimus plus steroids were given to all recipients for about 3 years, preceded by anti-thymocyte globulin induction. The study, taken as a whole, reports: Among circulating GvH clones, peak levels were associated with early post-transplant declines in HvG clones. Allografts from individuals with graft-donor T cell macrochimerism displayed high graft-versus-host to host-versus-graft clonal ratios.

V was clipped by 2 bases and J by 4 bases; unmatched bases: 12. The CDR3 is made up of 17 amino acids. The V gene's germline CDR1 is SGHDT and CDR2 YYEEEE. TCRdb keeps only in-frame clones here, not all; method: immunoSEQ multiplex PCR. The profile shows tens of thousands of clones, 89% of them singletons. The sample in question was unstimulated CD4+ T cells sorted from spleen or lymph node cells, obtained before transplant. The sequence derives from a human donor who was the organ donor for an intestinal transplant. The V and J genes are TRBV5-6 and TRBJ2-7; TRBD2 matches at 10 bases. CDR3 sequence: CASSFYLAGVRGYEQYF. The CDR3, as DNA: TGTGCCAGCAGCTTTTATCTAGCGGGAGTTCGGGGTTACGAGCAGTACTTC.